This T cell receptor (beta chain) was sequenced in a study of CD8 T cells in Susac syndrome. Sequencing of TCR beta covered CD8+ and CD4+ T cells obtained from blood. The multiple sclerosis control group was made up of treatment-naive patients with stable or active relapsing-remitting disease. TEMRA cells were FACS-enriched, unlike CD8+ and CD4+ T cells, which were negatively isolated. Reverse transcription used about 0.45 to 1 ug RNA and random hexamers. The method of amplification for TCR beta CDR3 was immunoSEQ multiplex PCR, covering 54 Vbeta and 13 Jbeta. Using its own MiXCR run on the immunoSEQ multiplex PCR reads, TCRdb lists one record per CDR3 protein. This sample has a few hundred thousand distinct CDR3 sequences, with about 89% found just once. The CDR3 sequence is 16 residues long. Looked up from germline, CDR1 is SEHNR and CDR2 is FQNEAQ (reference sequence). With 5 bases removed from V and 0 bases from J, the gap between germline ends came to 16 bases.

This chain connects TRBV7-9 to TRBJ1-1; the D is unclear. The clonotype comes from a human donor with multiple sclerosis. The specimen was CD8+ T cells from PBMCs. The CDR3 loop is CASSPGKRLMNTEAFF. The DNA for the CDR3 is TGTGCCAGCAGCCCCGGGAAGAGACTTATGAACACTGAAGCTTTCTTT.